This is a list of T cell receptor beta chains from one sample in a study of blood T cell repertoires in COVID-19. Here immunoSEQ multiplex PCR was the method, and the copy in TCRdb shows in-frame clones only, minus some. The sample includes 250,000 to 350,000 clones, approximately 91% of them seen just once. Sample: peripheral blood. The receptor source for this set is a woman aged 55-70 years with acute or convalescent COVID-19. The CDR3 runs from the conserved cysteine through the conserved F or W. Each record gives: J gene, V gene, D gene, clone size, CDR3 DNA, CDR3 protein. The D gene is left open where the match is weak. Size values are once, few and many counts, or a class for expanded clones, and some rows have none.

j_gene: TRBJ2-4
v_gene: TRBV6-2/TRBV6-3
d_gene: TRBD2
abundance: .
CDR3nt: TGTGCCAGCAGTCCAGGGACTAGCGGGGTGAAAAACATTCAGTACTTC
CDR3aa: CASSPGTSGVKNIQYF

j_gene: TRBJ2-1
v_gene: TRBV11-1
d_gene: TRBD2
abundance: once
CDR3nt: TGTGCCAGCAGCGCGGGGCTAGCGGGAGGGTACAATGAGCAGTTCTTC
CDR3aa: CASSAGLAGGYNEQFF

j_gene: TRBJ2-7
v_gene: TRBV6-2/TRBV6-3
d_gene: TRBD1
abundance: .
CDR3nt: TGTGCCAGCAGTGACAGGGGCCCCTACGAGCAGTACTTC
CDR3aa: CASSDRGPYEQYF

j_gene: TRBJ1-1
v_gene: TRBV27
d_gene: TRBD1
abundance: .
CDR3nt: TGTGCCAGCAGTTTATCCAACAGGGGACCCACCGCTTTCTTT
CDR3aa: CASSLSNRGPTAFF

j_gene: TRBJ2-1
v_gene: TRBV5-4
d_gene: TRBD2
abundance: .
CDR3nt: TGTGCCAGCAGCTTGATGGGCGGGAGCGGGAATGAGCAGTTCTTC
CDR3aa: CASSLMGGSGNEQFF

j_gene: TRBJ1-1
v_gene: TRBV7-9
d_gene: .
abundance: .
CDR3nt: TGTGCCAGCAGCGCTGGTAGAGGGCTGGTAGCTTTCTTT
CDR3aa: CASSAGRGLVAFF

j_gene: TRBJ1-2
v_gene: TRBV7-8
d_gene: .
abundance: .
CDR3nt: TGTGCCAGCAGCCCCCAGGTCCAGGTTGGCTACACCTTC
CDR3aa: CASSPQVQVGYTF

j_gene: TRBJ2-5
v_gene: TRBV7-9
d_gene: .
abundance: .
CDR3nt: TGTGCCAGCAGCCGGACAGAGCAAGAGACCCAGTACTTC
CDR3aa: CASSRTEQETQYF

j_gene: TRBJ1-3
v_gene: TRBV7-9
d_gene: .
abundance: .
CDR3nt: TGTGCCAGCAGCCCGCCTAACCCTGGAAACACCATATATTTT
CDR3aa: CASSPPNPGNTIYF

j_gene: TRBJ1-1
v_gene: TRBV6-2/TRBV6-3
d_gene: .
abundance: .
CDR3nt: TGTGCCAGCAGTTATATCGGGGGTAGAGCTGAAGCTTTCTTT
CDR3aa: CASSYIGGRAEAFF

j_gene: TRBJ2-2
v_gene: TRBV4-2
d_gene: TRBD2
abundance: .
CDR3nt: TGTGCCAGCAGCCAAGAGACCGGTGTTAGGCCTAGCGGGGGAAAGAACACCGGGGAGCTGTTTTTT
CDR3aa: CASSQETGVRPSGGKNTGELFF

j_gene: TRBJ2-2
v_gene: TRBV19
d_gene: TRBD2
abundance: once
CDR3nt: TGTGCCAGTAGAGGGGCTAGCGGGTACACCGGGGAGCTGTTTTTT
CDR3aa: CASRGASGYTGELFF

j_gene: TRBJ1-1
v_gene: TRBV29-1
d_gene: .
abundance: .
CDR3nt: TGCAGCGTCCGGGGGTCCCAGAACACTGAAGCTTTCTTT
CDR3aa: CSVRGSQNTEAFF

j_gene: TRBJ2-7
v_gene: TRBV6-1
d_gene: TRBD2
abundance: .
CDR3nt: TGTGCCAGCAGTGAAGCTAGCGGGGGACAAGCCTACGAGCAGTACTTC
CDR3aa: CASSEASGGQAYEQYF

j_gene: TRBJ1-1
v_gene: TRBV6-2/TRBV6-3
d_gene: TRBD1
abundance: .
CDR3nt: TGTGCCAGCAGTTACTCTGAGAGGGACAGGGGGCGGCCGAACACTGAAGCTTTCTTT
CDR3aa: CASSYSERDRGRPNTEAFF

j_gene: TRBJ1-3
v_gene: TRBV28
d_gene: TRBD1
abundance: .
CDR3nt: TGTGCCAGCAACAGGGGCTCTGGAAACACCATATATTTT
CDR3aa: CASNRGSGNTIYF

j_gene: TRBJ2-1
v_gene: TRBV5-8
d_gene: TRBD2
abundance: .
CDR3nt: TGTGCCAGCAGCTTGTATAGCGGGTCCTACAATGAGCAGTTCTTC
CDR3aa: CASSLYSGSYNEQFF